This T cell receptor beta chain was captured by sequencing in a study of beta chain features in type 1 diabetes. The CDR3 consists of 15 residues. The J segment lost 5 bases and the V segment lost 5 bases, leaving 11 bases of the junction unmatched. CDR1 is MDHEN, CDR2 SYDVKM, per germline. Overall study findings and caveats: In the patient group, naive, central memory and Treg TCRB repertoires seemed more alike than in the healthy donor group.

The investigators reverse transcribed all of the isolated RNA, so they sequenced expressed TCRB transcripts. Assay: immunoSEQ multiplex PCR; the TCRdb copy retains only in-frame clones and omits some. The table lists about 220,000 clones, about a tenth of them singletons. The table lists this clone with a few counts. The antigen is not known. Sequenced input: central memory CD4+ T cells from blood. The rearrangement joins TRBV28 to TRBJ2-7; 8 bases are shared with TRBD2. This clonotype was sampled from a man younger than 35 in good health. The CDR3 DNA follows: TGTGCCAGCAGTCCCCTCCACAGAGCGGGGGACGAGCAGTACTTC. The encoded protein is CASSPLHRAGDEQYF.